These 4 T cell receptor beta chains originate from one sample sequenced in a study of Ad26.COV2.S vaccination and SARS-CoV-2 variants. Sample treatment: roughly 18 received Ad26.COV2.S at low or high dose, single or two shots; about five received placebo; per-sample allocation not given. On day 63 after the first injection, vaccine and placebo recipients gave samples. Data came from immunoSEQ multiplex PCR; TCRdb stores just in-frame clones and leaves some out. The sample lists roughly 320,000 clones; about 82% were seen once. Source: peripheral blood, taken in a trial of Ad26.COV2.S vaccine versus placebo. These receptors were collected from a person between 18 and 59 years old who received the Ad26.COV2.S COVID-19 vaccine or a placebo.

The V gene is TRBV7-6, the J gene TRBJ2-5, with 12 bases aligning to TRBD2. Looked up from germline, CDR1 is SGHVS and CDR2 is FNYEAQ. There are 15 residues in the CDR3. Unmatched junction bases numbered 5, after V lost 4 bases and J lost 5 bases. The CDR3 DNA reads as TGTGCCAGCAGCTGGACTAGCGGGGTAGGGGAGACCCAGTACTTC. It translates to CASSWTSGVGETQYF.

The rearrangement links TRBV7-9 to TRBJ1-1; D may be TRBD1 (5 bases). This CDR3 contains 15 residues. V lost 5 bases, J lost 8 bases, and 21 bases lay in between. CDR1 is SEHNR and CDR2 is FQNEAQ in the germline V gene (reference sequence). The CDR3 loop is CASSRSMTAQGEAFF. The DNA of the CDR3 is TGTGCCAGCAGCCGCAGTATGACAGCCCAAGGGGAAGCTTTCTTT.

The chain has TRBV20-1 and TRBJ1-1, with TRBD1 matching over 8 bases. CDR1 DFQATT and CDR2 SNEGSKA come from the germline V gene (reference sequence). CDR3 size: 11 residues. V trimming: 5 bases; J trimming: 6 bases; junction bases outside the gene matches: 2. The CDR3 DNA is TGCAGTGCTGACAGGGGATCTGAAGCTTTCTTT. Amino acid sequence: CSADRGSEAFF.

Only a few counts were recorded for this clone. The CDR3 here is CASSALTGRGNTIYF. The CDR3 region has the DNA TGTGCCAGCAGCGCCCTGACGGGGAGGGGAAACACCATATATTTT. The gene calls are TRBV9 and TRBJ1-3; D not resolved. The CDR3 covers 15 residues. The germline V and J ends were trimmed by 3 bases and 4 bases, with 14 bases remaining between them. Germline lookup yields CDR1 SGDLS and CDR2 YYNGEE.